The present T cell receptor beta chain was sequenced within a study of blood T cells in healthy people across ages. Study outcomes and limitations: Both naive CD4+ cell counts and diversity were greater in long-lived donors than in aged donors.

The germline V gene encodes CDR1 SGDLS and CDR2 YYNGEE. The V and J ends lost 3 bases and 5 bases, in that order; junction bases with no gene match: 8. The CDR3 extends over 17 amino acids. Worth noting for this clonotype: Its antigen is not known.

Per sample, extraction of total RNA gave at least 5 micrograms in every case. A second roughly 6 to 12 cycle PCR used barcoded and J-beta primers. TCRdb itself ran the 5' RACE reads through MiXCR, one entry per CDR3 protein. Of around 1,000,000 distinct CDR3 sequences listed, roughly a quarter are singletons. These same records also appear under a second study, on T cells of mothers and their children.

The chain has TRBV9 and TRBJ2-1, with 13 bases lining up with TRBD2. Specimen: blood. The clonotype comes from a girl aged 2 to 9 in good health. CDR3 protein: CASSGGTSGTGNNEQFF. Here the CDR3 DNA reads TGTGCCAGCAGCGGGGGGACTAGCGGGACCGGAAACAATGAGCAGTTCTTC.